These 10 T cell receptor beta chains share one sample of origin, sequenced in a study of T cell responses to AZD1222 COVID-19 vaccine. Only in-frame clones appear in the TCRdb table, and some are missing; sequencing was by immunoSEQ multiplex PCR. The table includes some 100,000 clones, 85% to 90% detected once. The sample in question was peripheral blood, obtained 28 days after the second AZD1222 dose. Receptors originate from an adult who received the AZD1222 COVID-19 vaccine.

The chain uses TRBV28 and TRBJ1-2, with D unresolved. This CDR3 spans 14 amino acids. Germline values: CDR1 MDHEN, CDR2 SYDVKM. The V and J ends lost 3 bases and 4 bases respectively, with 12 bases between them. CDR3 sequence (DNA): TGTGCCAGCAGTTTGACCTCGCGGGGCTATGGCTACACCTTC. As protein: CASSLTSRGYGYTF.

This clone came up once. This chain uses TRBV5-6 with TRBJ1-2; D is undetermined. Trimming took off 0 bases at V and 4 bases at J, with 10 bases between the two ends. Germline CDR1 reads SGHDT; CDR2 reads YYEEEE. The CDR3 extends over 14 amino acids. The CDR3: CASSLDQEPYGYTF. In DNA, the CDR3 is TGTGCCAGCAGCTTGGACCAGGAACCCTATGGCTACACCTTC.

V is TRBV5-4 and J is TRBJ2-7; D gene ambiguous. This CDR3 spans 13 amino acids. Between the trimmed V and J ends, which lost 5 bases and 3 bases, there was a span of 12 bases. Looked up from germline, CDR1 is SGHNT and CDR2 is YYREEE (reference sequence). This chain's CDR3 is CASSMPGLYEQYF. DNA of the CDR3: TGTGCCAGCAGTATGCCCGGGCTCTACGAGCAGTACTTC.

J is TRBJ2-7 and V is TRBV9, with TRBD2 matching over 9 bases. This CDR3 is built from 15 residues. After removal of 2 bases from V and 5 bases from J, the junction contained 8 bases not matched to a gene. The germline gives CDR1 SGDLS, CDR2 YYNGEE. The CDR3 DNA reads TGTGCCAGCAGCGTGGGAATAGCGGGAGACCACGAGCAGTACTTC. Translated, it gives CASSVGIAGDHEQYF.

The V and J genes are TRBV24-1 and TRBJ1-2; no definite D call. The length of the CDR3 is 14 residues. V lost 3 bases and J 2 bases, leaving 9 bases between the germline ends. Germline CDR1 reads KGHDR; CDR2 reads SFDVKD. CDR3 sequence: CATSDPGKNYGYTF. The CDR3 region has the DNA TGTGCCACCAGTGATCCAGGCAAGAACTATGGCTACACCTTC.

The rearrangement joins TRBV7-3 to TRBJ2-7, with 10 bases lining up with TRBD2. The germline V gene encodes CDR1 SGHTA and CDR2 FQGTGA. The trim removed 5 bases at V and 3 bases at J, leaving 10 bases unmatched. There are 16 residues in the CDR3. This chain's CDR3 is CASSPKSSGSRYEQYF. As DNA, the CDR3 is TGTGCCAGCAGCCCCAAATCTAGCGGGAGCCGCTACGAGCAGTACTTC.

The rearrangement joins TRBV10-3 to TRBJ1-2; D unclear. V gave up 11 bases and J gave up 4 bases, with 14 bases separating them. Germline loops: CDR1 ENHRY, CDR2 SYGVKD. The CDR3 covers 12 residues. The CDR3 region has the DNA TGTGCCTCGCAAGACTCCCTCTATGGCTACACCTTC. Protein: CASQDSLYGYTF.

The V gene is TRBV12-3 or TRBV12-4, the J gene TRBJ1-1, with no clear D. V dropped 3 bases and J dropped 6 bases, with 11 bases sitting between them. The length of the CDR3 is 13 residues. The DNA of the CDR3 is TGTGCCAGCAGTTTTAACCGACCCGCTGAAGCTTTCTTT. It encodes CASSFNRPAEAFF.

This clone was picked up a small number of times. V gene TRBV28 combines with J gene TRBJ2-6, with 7 bases matching TRBD1. With V trimmed by 3 bases and J by 2 bases, 16 bases remained unmatched. The CDR3 runs to 20 residues. Germline lookup yields CDR1 MDHEN and CDR2 SYDVKM. CDR3 amino acids: CASSFGAPGQTSTGANVLTF. CDR3 coding DNA: TGTGCCAGCAGTTTCGGGGCACCGGGACAGACCTCCACTGGGGCCAACGTCCTGACTTTC.

This chain joins TRBV5-4 and TRBJ1-4; weak D call: TRBD1 (6 bases). This CDR3 spans 15 amino acids. Germline V CDR1 and CDR2: SGHNT, YYREEE (reference sequence). The V gene lost 0 bases and the J gene lost 7 bases, with 13 bases spanning the gap. The CDR3 DNA sequence: TGTGCCAGCAGCTTGGAGGGGGGGCGCGGTGAAAAACTGTTTTTT. Its translation: CASSLEGGRGEKLFF.